The 30 T cell receptor beta chains listed next were all sequenced from one sample in a study of T cell responses to AZD1222 COVID-19 vaccine. TCRdb's table, derived via immunoSEQ multiplex PCR, lists solely in-frame clones and lacks some. The sample lists around 110,000 clones, less than 95% occurring once. The specimen was peripheral blood, collected 28 days after the second AZD1222 dose. The origin of the receptors is an adult who received the AZD1222 COVID-19 vaccine.

The chain has TRBV5-1 and TRBJ2-7; 9 bases agree with TRBD1. Germline V gives CDR1 SGHRS, CDR2 YFSETQ. V was pared by 7 bases and J by 6 bases, with 8 bases of the junction left unmatched. The CDR3 has 13 amino acids. DNA for the CDR3: TGCGCCAGCGGAACAGGGGGCGGAAGCGAGCAGTACTTC. Its translation: CASGTGGGSEQYF.

The rearrangement links TRBV28 to TRBJ2-7, with TRBD1 matching over 7 bases. Germline V lookup: CDR1 MDHEN, CDR2 SYDVKM. The CDR3 length is 15 residues. V gave up 6 bases and J gave up 2 bases; unmatched junction bases: 10. The CDR3 sequence is CASSFQGVDPYEQYF. DNA of the CDR3: TGTGCCAGCAGCTTTCAGGGGGTGGACCCCTACGAGCAGTACTTC.

V and J are TRBV4-3 and TRBJ2-5, with no clear D. V lost 0 bases and J lost 5, with 7 bases in between. This CDR3 has 13 residues. CDR1 LGHNA and CDR2 YSLEER come from the germline V gene. Here the CDR3 DNA reads TGCGCCAGCAGCCAAGATAGAAGCGAGACCCAGTACTTC. It translates to CASSQDRSETQYF.

This clone was observed a few times. The chain joins TRBV9 to TRBJ2-2, with a weak D call TRBD1 (5 bases). Germline V gene lookup returns CDR1 SGDLS and CDR2 YYNGEE. The CDR3 runs 13 residues. The ends were cut back, 2 bases at V and 5 bases at J, with 7 bases in the middle. CDR3 region: CASSVSGTGELFF. The CDR3 DNA is TGTGCCAGCAGCGTTTCAGGGACCGGGGAGCTGTTTTTT.

V usage is TRBV3-1 (or the pseudogene TRBV3-2) and J usage is TRBJ1-2; TRBD1 matches 12 bases. Germline values: CDR1 LGHDT, CDR2 YNNKEL (reference sequence). After removal of 4 bases from V and 3 bases from J, the junction contained 9 bases not matched to a gene. CDR3 length equals 17 residues. CDR3: CASSPLKGQGADYGYTF. In DNA, the CDR3 is TGTGCCAGCAGCCCCCTAAAGGGACAGGGGGCAGACTATGGCTACACCTTC.

This rearrangement joins TRBV7-3 to TRBJ1-6, with D unclear. Germline V gene data show CDR1 as SGHTA and CDR2 as FQGTGA. Trimming removed 5 bases from V and 9 bases from J, with 11 bases in between. The length of the CDR3 is 13 residues. The chain's CDR3 is CASSLRSLSPLHF. The CDR3 DNA follows: TGTGCCAGCAGCCTGAGGTCCCTTTCACCCCTCCACTTT.

The chain carries TRBV4-1 and TRBJ1-4, with 9 bases fitting TRBD1. V gave up 5 bases and J gave up 5 bases; unmatched junction bases: 9. This CDR3 has 16 amino acids. From germline, CDR1 is MGHRA and CDR2 YSYEKL. The CDR3 DNA is TGCGCCAGCAGCAAAAGGACAGGGGCCCCCAATGAAAAACTGTTTTTT. Amino acid sequence: CASSKRTGAPNEKLFF.

The rearrangement links TRBV24-1 to TRBJ2-2; 10 bases are a match to TRBD1. CDR1 and CDR2 (germline): KGHDR, SFDVKD. This CDR3 comprises 17 residues. The J segment lost 5 bases and the V segment lost 9 bases, leaving 14 bases of the junction unmatched. CDR3 region: CATGDRGLVGQTGELFF. CDR3 nucleotides: TGTGCCACCGGGGACAGGGGACTTGTCGGGCAAACCGGGGAGCTGTTTTTT.

The V call is TRBV11-2, the J call TRBJ2-3; 8 nucleotides agree with TRBD1. CDR3 length: 15 residues. Trimming at V came to 7 bases and at J to 1 base, leaving 7 bases not matched to a gene. The germline V gene has CDR1 SGHAT and CDR2 FQNNGV. For the CDR3, the DNA is TGTGCCAGCACCAGGGGGCCCGGACGCACAGATACGCAGTATTTT. Translated: CASTRGPGRTDTQYF.

This clone was seen more than once but under ten times. The V and J genes are TRBV6-5 and TRBJ1-1; 8 nucleotides agree with TRBD1. Germline V lookup: CDR1 MNHEY, CDR2 SVGAGI. CDR3 length: 13 residues. V lost 6 bases, J lost 5 bases, and 5 bases stayed unmatched. Written as DNA, the CDR3 is TGTGCCAGCAGGCAACAGGGGGTTACTGAAGCTTTCTTT. Its translation: CASRQQGVTEAFF.

V gene TRBV5-1 combines with J gene TRBJ1-2; D gene ambiguous. V was clipped by 1 base and J by 8 bases, with 9 bases between them. This CDR3 region has 12 residues. CDR1 and CDR2 (germline): SGHRS, YFSETQ. The CDR3 here is CASSLPGIGYTF. The CDR3 DNA reads TGCGCCAGCAGCTTGCCGGGGATAGGCTACACCTTC.

V usage is TRBV15 and J usage is TRBJ2-7; no firm D call. Germline V lookup: CDR1 LNHNV, CDR2 YYDKDF (reference sequence). This CDR3 spans 12 amino acids. Trimming took 1 base from V and 3 from J, leaving 4 bases between them. DNA for the CDR3: TGTGCCACCAGCAGAGGTAACTACGAGCAGTACTTC. It specifies CATSRGNYEQYF.

The CDR3 region is CASSLTGDYGYTF. CDR3 DNA: TGCGCCAGCAGCTTGACAGGGGACTATGGCTACACCTTC. The chain joins TRBV5-1 to TRBJ1-2; 7 nucleotides align to TRBD1. This CDR3 is 13 amino acids long. J was trimmed by 3 bases and V by 1 base; bases with no gene match: 0. Germline CDR1 SGHRS, CDR2 YFSETQ.

This clone has just one count. The rearrangement links TRBV7-9 to TRBJ1-5, with a possible D match to TRBD1 (6 bases). The CDR3 runs 15 residues. V lost 5 bases and J 3 bases, leaving 14 bases between the germline ends. From germline, CDR1 is SEHNR and CDR2 FQNEAQ (reference sequence). The CDR3 spells CASSPTGNPNQPQHF. CDR3 in DNA: TGTGCCAGCAGCCCAACAGGGAATCCCAATCAGCCCCAGCATTTT.

The rearrangement uses TRBV21-1 and TRBJ2-7; TRBD1, the table's D call, lacks a check against the DNA. TRBV21-1 is given as a pseudogene. The CDR3 is 16 residues long. CDR3 in amino acids: CASSNLGQDRFYEQYF. The CDR3 DNA reads as TGTGCCAGCAGCAACCTAGGACAGGACAGGTTTTACGAGCAGTACTTC.

Details on this clone: Distinct nucleotide sequences in the sample also encode this CDR3. This chain joins TRBV7-9 and TRBJ1-2; D ambiguous. V was pared by 0 bases and J by 7 bases, with 15 bases between. Germline assignment: CDR1 SEHNR and CDR2 FQNEAQ (reference sequence). CDR3 length equals 15 residues. CDR3 nucleotides: TGTGCCAGCAGCTTAGCGGGCGGCCCTCCTGCTGGCTACACCTTC. It translates to CASSLAGGPPAGYTF. The full variable domain, rest sourced from reference TRBV7-9 and TRBJ1-2, is DTGVSQNPRHKITKRGQNVTFRCDPISEHNRLYWYRQTLGQGPEFLTYFQNEAQLEKSRLLSDRFSAERPKGSFSTLEIQRTEQGDSAMYLCASSLAGGPPAGYTFGSGTRLTVV.

A few counts support this clone. The genes are TRBV7-9 and TRBJ2-7; 8 positions match TRBD1. V was pared by 5 bases and J by 2 bases, with 14 bases of the junction left unmatched. The germline V gene has CDR1 SEHNR and CDR2 FQNEAQ (reference sequence). The CDR3 covers 17 residues. CDR3 in DNA: TGTGCCAGCAGCCGTTTAGTCGGGACAGGAGGAACCTACGAGCAGTACTTC. This encodes CASSRLVGTGGTYEQYF. Full variable domain (rest looked up from reference TRBV7-9 and TRBJ2-7): DTGVSQNPRHKITKRGQNVTFRCDPISEHNRLYWYRQTLGQGPEFLTYFQNEAQLEKSRLLSDRFSAERPKGSFSTLEIQRTEQGDSAMYLCASSRLVGTGGTYEQYFGPGTRLTVT.

The J gene is TRBJ2-1, the V gene TRBV13; D is unresolved. The CDR3 contains 13 residues. Germline V CDR1 and CDR2: PRHDT, FYEKMQ (reference sequence). Deletions cut 5 bases from V and 16 bases from J, with 21 bases between. CDR3 DNA: TGTGCCAGCAGCCGAACGCCAGACACATTCGGTTTCTTC. Translating gives CASSRTPDTFGFF.

V gene TRBV6-5 combines with J gene TRBJ2-3; weak D call: TRBD1 (5 bases). V gave up 6 bases and J gave up 4 bases, with 14 bases separating them. This CDR3 has 14 amino acids. From germline, CDR1 is MNHEY and CDR2 SVGAGI. This chain's CDR3 is CASSRTPWADTQYF. In DNA form, the CDR3 reads TGTGCCAGCAGCCGGACACCTTGGGCAGATACGCAGTATTTT.

The V and J genes are TRBV19 and TRBJ2-1; maybe TRBD2 (5 bases). The CDR3 has 16 amino acids. Germline CDR1 is LNHDA and CDR2 is SQIVND (reference sequence). Trimming shortened V by 5 bases and J by 7 bases, and 21 bases separated the two germline ends. CDR3 sequence reads: CASSSAQRLLRNEQFF. The CDR3 DNA sequence: TGTGCCAGTAGTTCCGCCCAGCGGTTATTAAGGAATGAGCAGTTCTTC.

The CDR3 loop reads CASRPTGTGTYEQYF. CDR3 coding DNA: TGTGCCAGCAGACCCACCGGGACAGGGACCTACGAGCAGTACTTC. The V call is TRBV7-9, the J call TRBJ2-7, with 9 bases that match TRBD1. Looked up from germline, CDR1 is SEHNR and CDR2 is FQNEAQ (reference sequence). The CDR3 has 15 residues. The V segment lost 6 bases and the J segment 2 bases; nucleotides outside the gene matches: 8.

The chain is built from TRBV10-3 and TRBJ1-1, with TRBD1 matching 8 bases. Trimming removed 4 bases from V and 1 base from J; junction bases left unmatched: 5. The CDR3 consists of 15 residues. Germline assignment: CDR1 ENHRY and CDR2 SYGVKD. CDR3 sequence: CAISALGQANTEAFF. CDR3 nucleotides: TGTGCCATCAGTGCCCTGGGACAGGCGAACACTGAAGCTTTCTTT.

V and J are TRBV5-4 and TRBJ2-7; D not resolved. Trimming removed 0 bases from V and 3 bases from J, with 13 bases in between. There are 15 residues in the CDR3. Germline V gene lookup returns CDR1 SGHNT and CDR2 YYREEE (reference sequence). CDR3 DNA: TGTGCCAGCAGCTTGGCCTTGGGCCTCCACTACGAGCAGTACTTC. Translated, it gives CASSLALGLHYEQYF.

This sequence joins TRBV3-1 (or the pseudogene TRBV3-2) and TRBJ2-7; no clear D. The CDR3 spans 15 residues. The germline V and J ends were trimmed by 4 bases and 4 bases, with 17 bases remaining between them. Looked up from germline, CDR1 is LGHDT and CDR2 is YNNKEL (reference sequence). In nucleotides, the CDR3 is TGTGCCAGCAGCCTAGCCGGACCTGGGCCTTACGAGCAGTACTTC. Protein sequence: CASSLAGPGPYEQYF.

The gene calls are TRBV30 and TRBJ1-3; the D is unclear. The V end was cut by 3 bases, the J end by 1 base, with 4 bases between. The CDR3 is 12 residues long. Germline V CDR1 and CDR2: GTSNPN, SVGIG (reference sequence). The CDR3 is CAWSISGNTIYF. The CDR3 nucleotides read TGTGCCTGGAGCATATCTGGAAACACCATATATTTT.

The CDR3 bases are TGTGCCAGCAGTGCTATAGGAACGCCCAAAGAGACCCAGTACTTC. Translated: CASSAIGTPKETQYF. V gene TRBV2 combines with J gene TRBJ2-5, with D hard to call. The CDR3 is 15 amino acids. Germline CDR1 and CDR2: SNHLY and FYNNEI. Between the trimmed V and J ends, which lost 4 bases and 3 bases, there was a span of 15 bases.

The chain uses TRBV4-3 and TRBJ2-5, with D perhaps matching TRBD2 (5 bases). In germline, CDR1 is LGHNA, CDR2 YSLEER. CDR3 length equals 15 residues. Trimming removed 0 bases from V and 6 bases from J, with 14 bases in between. The CDR3 sequence is CASSQDRGSTKTQYF. The CDR3 nucleotides read TGCGCCAGCAGCCAAGATCGGGGTAGCACGAAGACCCAGTACTTC.

The gene calls are TRBV2 and TRBJ2-7; 10 bases line up with TRBD1. The CDR3 is 16 amino acids. V dropped 6 bases and J dropped 3; count of bases not matched to a gene: 11. Per germline, CDR1 SNHLY and CDR2 FYNNEI. CDR3 DNA: TGTGCCAGCAGACGGGGGAGGGGACAGGGGAGCTACGAGCAGTACTTC. Its translation: CASRRGRGQGSYEQYF.

The chain is built from TRBV29-1 and TRBJ2-7, with D possibly being TRBD1 or TRBD2 (5 bases each). V was clipped by 0 bases and J by 5 bases, with 14 bases between them. Germline CDR1 and CDR2: SQVTM and ANQGSEA. The CDR3 extends over 14 amino acids. The CDR3 sequence: CSVEDPGRKNEQYF. CDR3 nucleotide sequence: TGCAGCGTTGAAGATCCAGGGAGAAAAAACGAGCAGTACTTC.

The V gene is TRBV15, the J gene TRBJ1-3, with D unresolved. CDR1 and CDR2 (germline): LNHNV, YYDKDF (reference sequence). V lost 0 bases and J 0 bases, leaving 9 bases between the germline ends. CDR3 length: 16 amino acids. This chain's CDR3 is CATSRDVKPSGNTIYF. For the CDR3, the DNA is TGTGCCACCAGCAGAGATGTGAAGCCCTCTGGAAACACCATATATTTT.